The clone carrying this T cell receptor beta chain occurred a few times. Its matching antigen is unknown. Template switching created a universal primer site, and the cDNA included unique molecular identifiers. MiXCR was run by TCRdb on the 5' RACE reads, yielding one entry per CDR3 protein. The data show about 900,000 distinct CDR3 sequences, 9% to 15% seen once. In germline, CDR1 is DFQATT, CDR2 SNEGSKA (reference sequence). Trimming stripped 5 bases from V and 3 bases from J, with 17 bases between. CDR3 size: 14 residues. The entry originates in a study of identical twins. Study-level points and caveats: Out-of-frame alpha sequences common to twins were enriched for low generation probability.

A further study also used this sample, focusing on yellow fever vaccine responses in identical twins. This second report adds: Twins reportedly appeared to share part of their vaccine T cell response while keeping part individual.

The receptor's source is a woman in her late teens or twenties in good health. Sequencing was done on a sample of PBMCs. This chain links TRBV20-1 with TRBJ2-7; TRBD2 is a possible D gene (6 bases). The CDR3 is CSAPDLAAGYEQYF. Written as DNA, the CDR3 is TGCAGTGCTCCAGATTTAGCGGCAGGCTACGAGCAGTACTTC.